These 22 T cell receptor beta chains share one sample of origin, sequenced in a study of shared clonotypes between healthy human individuals (TCRdb year 2020). CD8 naive samples were obtained by positive selection for CCR7 among CD45RO-negative cells, yielding a CD45RA+CCR7+ population from which TemRA cells were excluded. Receptors were amplified or captured by the immunoSEQ multiplex PCR assay. As stored in TCRdb, this immuneACCESS dataset retains in-frame rearrangements with V and J assigned. A fraction of the clones does not appear; measured against another copy, unresolved V genes explain less than half of the discrepancy, and the remainder lacks a known reason. The sample profile shows approximately 1.9 million clones; 93% of them were found once. Under 2% of the sample belongs to the ten largest clones. Sequencing was carried out using naive CD8+ T cells from PBMCs. Taken with the paper, the label for cell subset or site translates to: CD45RA+CCR7+. All receptors derive from a man between 18 and 35 years old in good health. Some clones in this sample may be carry-over from other donors' samples.

The V and J genes are TRBV6-5 and TRBJ2-1; D is undetermined. The CDR3 is 13 amino acids. Germline CDR1 and CDR2: MNHEY and SVGAGI. V was pared by 4 bases and J by 9 bases, with 13 bases between. In DNA, the CDR3 is TGTGCCAGCAGTTCCCACCCTATCACTGAGCAGTTCTTC. This gives the protein CASSSHPITEQFF.

V usage is TRBV28 and J usage is TRBJ2-7; D may be TRBD1 or TRBD2 (6 bases each). The germline CDR1 and CDR2 sequences are MDHEN and SYDVKM. The V end lost 7 bases, the J end lost 2 bases, and 21 bases lay between the germline ends. CDR3 size: 16 residues. CDR3 sequence reads: CASTSWGAAETYEQYF. CDR3 nucleotide sequence: TGTGCCAGCACATCCTGGGGGGCGGCAGAAACCTACGAGCAGTACTTC. Supplemented by reference TRBV28 and TRBJ2-7, the full variable domain reads DVKVTQSSRYLVKRTGEKVFLECVQDMDHENMFWYRQDPGLGLRLIYFSYDVKMKEKGDIPEGYSVSREKKERFSLILESASTNQTSMYLCASTSWGAAETYEQYFGPGTRLTVT.

The chain has TRBV15 and TRBJ2-7; no firm D call. Looked up from germline, CDR1 is LNHNV and CDR2 is YYDKDF (reference sequence). The ends were cut back, 0 bases at V and 3 bases at J, with 6 bases in the middle. CDR3 length: 13 amino acids. The CDR3 region is CATSRDGDYEQYF. Written as DNA, the CDR3 is TGTGCCACCAGCAGAGATGGTGACTACGAGCAGTACTTC.

Turning to this clone: In the same sample, other DNA sequences code for this CDR3. The chain recombines TRBV7-9 with TRBJ1-2; D not resolved. V was trimmed by 2 bases and J by 5 bases, leaving 9 bases between them. The CDR3 consists of 13 residues. Looked up from germline, CDR1 is SEHNR and CDR2 is FQNEAQ (reference sequence). In nucleotides, the CDR3 is TGTGCCAGCAGCTTACCCGTGGGGTATGGCTACACCTTC. Translated: CASSLPVGYGYTF.

The chain uses TRBV28 and TRBJ2-7, with D hard to call. The germline V gene has CDR1 MDHEN and CDR2 SYDVKM. V lost 1 base, J lost 3 bases, and 10 bases lay in between. The CDR3 is 14 amino acids. The CDR3 sequence is CASSLSLLIYEQYF. The DNA of the CDR3 is TGTGCCAGCAGTTTATCCTTGTTAATCTACGAGCAGTACTTC.

The rearrangement joins TRBV7-8 to TRBJ2-6, with D perhaps TRBD1 or TRBD2 (5 bases each). The CDR3 extends over 15 amino acids. CDR1 is SGHVS, CDR2 FQNEAQ, per germline. V lost 5 bases, J lost 4 bases, and 12 bases lay in between. The CDR3 spells CASSPPGPGANVLTF. CDR3 sequence (DNA): TGTGCCAGCAGCCCCCCGGGGCCCGGGGCCAACGTCCTGACTTTC.

The CDR3 spells CASSLEWRGDLDEQFF. The CDR3 region has the DNA TGTGCCAGCAGCTTAGAGTGGAGGGGCGATTTGGATGAGCAGTTCTTC. The V gene is TRBV7-6, the J gene TRBJ2-1; D is perhaps TRBD2 (6 bases). Germline V lookup: CDR1 SGHVS, CDR2 FNYEAQ. The CDR3 runs 16 residues. Trimming removed 1 base from V and 8 bases from J, with 18 bases in between.

The rearrangement uses TRBV7-2 and TRBJ1-1; no clear D gene. CDR1 SGHTA and CDR2 FQGNSA come from the germline V gene. Trimming removed 5 bases from V and 0 bases from J, with 13 bases in between. This CDR3 comprises 15 residues. CDR3 region: CASSPLVRMNTEAFF. The CDR3, as DNA: TGTGCCAGCAGCCCCCTCGTGAGAATGAACACTGAAGCTTTCTTT.

This chain connects TRBV29-1 to TRBJ2-7; the D gene is possibly TRBD1 (6 bases). The V gene's germline CDR1 is SQVTM and CDR2 ANQGSEA. The V and J ends lost 7 bases and 6 bases respectively, with 10 bases between them. The CDR3 spans 10 residues. CDR3 sequence reads: CSAKQGEQYF. CDR3 nucleotides: TGCAGCGCAAAACAGGGCGAGCAGTACTTC.

The chain employs TRBV28 and TRBJ1-5; D might be TRBD1 (6 bases). Trimming removed 5 bases at V and 2 bases at J, with 13 bases between. The V gene's germline CDR1 is MDHEN and CDR2 SYDVKM. The CDR3 totals 15 residues. The CDR3 bases are TGTGCCAGCAGTCTGGGGGCGACAGGCAATCAGCCCCAGCATTTT. It is translated as CASSLGATGNQPQHF.

This chain joins TRBV7-9 and TRBJ2-1; 8 bases align to TRBD2. From germline, CDR1 is SEHNR and CDR2 FQNEAQ (reference sequence). CDR3 length: 16 amino acids. J was trimmed by 9 bases and V by 1 base; bases with no gene match: 11. The CDR3 DNA reads TGTGCCAGCAGCTTAGAATTTGGGACTAGAGTATCTGAGCAGTTCTTC. Its protein is CASSLEFGTRVSEQFF.

This rearrangement joins TRBV19 to TRBJ1-1; 8 bases match TRBD1. CDR3 length: 16 amino acids. Germline CDR1 LNHDA, CDR2 SQIVND (reference sequence). Trimming at V came to 4 bases and at J to 3 bases, leaving 10 bases not matched to a gene. Here the CDR3 DNA reads TGTGCCAGTAGTAAATACAGGGGGTCGGGAGACACTGAAGCTTTCTTT. It yields the protein CASSKYRGSGDTEAFF.

Details on this clone: The identical CDR3 is also encoded by other nucleotide sequences in the sample. The CDR3 here is CASSLSTGTDTQYF. Written as DNA, the CDR3 is TGTGCCAGCAGTTTATCGACAGGGACAGATACGCAGTATTTT. This chain joins TRBV27 and TRBJ2-3; 7 bases are a match to TRBD1. Trimming took 0 bases from V and 3 from J; bases not matched to a gene: 0. CDR3 size: 14 residues. Germline V gene sequence: CDR1 MNHEY, CDR2 SMNVEV (reference sequence).

V gene TRBV15 combines with J gene TRBJ1-3; 11 bases are shared with TRBD1. V lost 3 bases to trimming and J lost 3 bases; unmatched junction nucleotides: 1. The CDR3 runs to 15 residues. CDR1 LNHNV and CDR2 YYDKDF come from the germline V gene (reference sequence). The CDR3: CATSRDRGLGNTIYF. DNA for the CDR3: TGTGCCACCAGCAGGGACAGGGGGCTTGGAAACACCATATATTTT. Full variable domain (remainder filled in from reference TRBV15 and TRBJ1-3): DAMVIQNPRYQVTQFGKPVTLSCSQTLNHNVMYWYQQKSSQAPKLLFHYYDKDFNNEADTPDNFQSRRPNTSFCFLDIRSPGLGDTAMYLCATSRDRGLGNTIYFGEGSWLTVV.

V is TRBV30 and J is TRBJ2-7, with unresolved D. The CDR3 has 12 amino acids. The germline CDR1 and CDR2 sequences are GTSNPN and SVGIG (reference sequence). V was shortened by 2 bases and J by 3 bases, with 8 bases between the two germline ends. The chain's CDR3 is CAWSWGGYEQYF. CDR3 nucleotide sequence: TGTGCCTGGAGTTGGGGTGGCTACGAGCAGTACTTC.

The chain recombines TRBV19 with TRBJ2-1; tentatively, D is TRBD1 (5 bases). Per germline, CDR1 LNHDA and CDR2 SQIVND (reference sequence). The germline V and J ends were trimmed by 10 bases and 8 bases, with 15 bases remaining between them. This CDR3 is 12 amino acids long. The DNA for the CDR3 is TGTGCCACAAGAACAGGCCCCCATGAGCAGTTCTTC. It yields the protein CATRTGPHEQFF.

This clone showed up just once. The J gene is TRBJ2-5, the V gene TRBV18; D tentatively reads TRBD1 or TRBD2 (5 bases each). Trimming shortened V by 6 bases and J by 9 bases, and 20 bases separated the two germline ends. The germline gives CDR1 KGHSH, CDR2 LQKENI. The CDR3 has 14 amino acids. This chain's CDR3 is CASSPRDPKLPQYF. CDR3 bases: TGTGCCAGCTCCCCGAGGGACCCTAAATTGCCCCAGTACTTC.

The chain recombines TRBV9 with TRBJ2-2, with 7 bases that match TRBD2. The CDR3 is made up of 18 amino acids. With 0 bases clipped from V and 8 bases from J, the junction kept 16 bases outside the gene matches. Germline CDR1 reads SGDLS; CDR2 reads YYNGEE. CDR3 nucleotides: TGTGCCAGCAGCGTAGCTACGAGTAGGGCGGGAGCGGGAGGGGAGCTGTTTTTT. This sequence encodes CASSVATSRAGAGGELFF.

V is TRBV27 and J is TRBJ2-3; 8 bases agree with TRBD1. CDR1 and CDR2 (germline): MNHEY, SMNVEV (reference sequence). The CDR3 is 15 amino acids. The ends lost 5 bases at V and 3 bases at J; junction bases unmatched: 7. DNA for the CDR3: TGTGCCAGCAGTCCCTGGACAGGGAAGACAGATACGCAGTATTTT. Translation: CASSPWTGKTDTQYF.

This chain uses TRBV7-9 with TRBJ2-3; 7 bases agree with TRBD1. This CDR3 is 10 amino acids long. Germline V gives CDR1 SEHNR, CDR2 FQNEAQ (reference sequence). Trimming removed 5 bases from V and 14 bases from J; junction bases left unmatched: 4. CDR3 DNA sequence: TGTGCCAGCAGCGGCAGGGGGTGGTATTTT. Its protein is CASSGRGWYF.

This chain links TRBV28 with TRBJ2-3; D is possibly TRBD2 (5 bases). The CDR3 is made up of 13 amino acids. Germline assignment: CDR1 MDHEN and CDR2 SYDVKM. Between the trimmed V and J ends, which lost 6 bases and 4 bases, there was a span of 11 bases. CDR3 coding DNA: TGTGCCAGCAGCCGTTTGCGGGCAGATACGCAGTATTTT. Protein product: CASSRLRADTQYF.

The chain has TRBV27 and TRBJ2-3; unclear D gene. The CDR3 runs 16 residues. Per germline, CDR1 MNHEY and CDR2 SMNVEV (reference sequence). Trimming took off 6 bases at V and 2 bases at J, with 18 bases between the two ends. CDR3 loop: CASSKVWLTSTDTQYF. CDR3 DNA: TGTGCCAGCAGCAAAGTTTGGCTAACCTCCACAGATACGCAGTATTTT.